This T cell receptor beta chain was sequenced for a study of CD8+CD57+ T cells in acquired aplastic anemia. About this clonotype: Its antigen remains unidentified.

CDR3 and TCR beta VDJ profiling relied on a genomic DNA template. From the reads, TCRdb called clonotypes with MiXCR, one entry per CDR3 protein. This sample has roughly 180,000 distinct CDR3 sequences, with 48% found just once. CD8+CD57+ cell expansion, shown by flow cytometry, had occurred in the patients selected for sequencing. Whole-study findings and limits: Significance was not reached for CD8+ Simpson's diversity between patients and controls.

CDR3 length: 19 amino acids. Germline CDR1 WNHNN, CDR2 SYGVQD (reference sequence). Trimming pared 3 bases from V and 4 bases from J, leaving 27 bases between. Material: sorted CD4+, CD8+, or CD8+CD57+ T cells (not recorded which) from PBMCs. The clonotype was recovered from a human donor with aplastic anemia. The V gene is TRBV10-1, the J gene TRBJ1-2; possibly TRBD1 for D (5 bases). This CDR3 is CASSDPWEGSEWGPYGYTF. The CDR3 nucleotides read TGCGCCAGCAGTGACCCCTGGGAGGGCAGTGAATGGGGACCCTATGGCTACACCTTC.